Many counts were recorded for the clone carrying this T cell receptor beta chain. The antigen remains unidentified. Tagging with unique molecular identifiers was applied to individual cDNA molecules. TCRdb itself ran the 5' RACE reads through MiXCR, one entry per CDR3 protein. The sample lists approximately 35,000 distinct CDR3 sequences, approximately 5% occurring once. The record originates from a study of early T cells in non-severe SARS-CoV-2 infection. At the level of the study: The authors sequenced bulk RNA from unsorted whole blood, leaving chains unpaired. Study findings and constraints: Matching with VDJdb favored anti-spike CD8 responses (missing private and CD4 specificities).

Between the trimmed V and J ends, which lost 6 bases and 3 bases, there was a span of 15 bases. The CDR3 sequence is 14 residues long. Germline loops: CDR1 SNHLY, CDR2 FYNNEI. The receptor comes from an adult who was a healthcare worker with PCR-confirmed SARS-CoV-2 infection or an uninfected control (not recorded which). This rearrangement joins TRBV2 to TRBJ2-7; the D gene is possibly TRBD1 (5 bases). The sample consisted of whole blood. The CDR3 DNA follows: TGTGCCAGCAGCGCAGACAGTCGTTACTACGAGCAGTACTTC. Protein sequence: CASSADSRYYEQYF.